This T cell receptor (beta chain) appears in the sequencing data of a study of post-analysis software for immune sequencing data. Study background: The cohort encompassed relapsing-remitting, secondary progressive and progressive-relapsing multiple sclerosis disease courses. Study observations and caveats: Compared with controls, patients showed significantly lower normalized Chao1 diversity. The study found TRBV5-6, TRBV5-1 and TRBV20-1 among about five TRBV segments more frequent in patients than controls.

The CDR3 covers 15 residues. V lost 0 bases to trimming and J lost 1 base, with 9 bases between them. Per germline, CDR1 SGHRS and CDR2 YFSETQ. On this clonotype: Its matching antigen is unknown.

Carried by the TCR beta cDNA libraries were unique molecular identifiers. TCRdb reprocessed the PCR reads with MiXCR, giving one entry per CDR3 protein. The data contain hundreds of thousands of distinct CDR3 sequences, 53% of them seen just once; the ten biggest clones take up 4.6%. This clonotype originated in a girl between 5 and 17 years old with multiple sclerosis. V is TRBV5-1 and J is TRBJ2-3; D is possibly TRBD2 (6 bases). The sequenced material came from blood. The CDR3 here is CASSLVSGRTDTQYF. For the CDR3, the DNA is TGCGCCAGCAGCTTGGTTAGCGGACGCACAGATACGCAGTATTTT.